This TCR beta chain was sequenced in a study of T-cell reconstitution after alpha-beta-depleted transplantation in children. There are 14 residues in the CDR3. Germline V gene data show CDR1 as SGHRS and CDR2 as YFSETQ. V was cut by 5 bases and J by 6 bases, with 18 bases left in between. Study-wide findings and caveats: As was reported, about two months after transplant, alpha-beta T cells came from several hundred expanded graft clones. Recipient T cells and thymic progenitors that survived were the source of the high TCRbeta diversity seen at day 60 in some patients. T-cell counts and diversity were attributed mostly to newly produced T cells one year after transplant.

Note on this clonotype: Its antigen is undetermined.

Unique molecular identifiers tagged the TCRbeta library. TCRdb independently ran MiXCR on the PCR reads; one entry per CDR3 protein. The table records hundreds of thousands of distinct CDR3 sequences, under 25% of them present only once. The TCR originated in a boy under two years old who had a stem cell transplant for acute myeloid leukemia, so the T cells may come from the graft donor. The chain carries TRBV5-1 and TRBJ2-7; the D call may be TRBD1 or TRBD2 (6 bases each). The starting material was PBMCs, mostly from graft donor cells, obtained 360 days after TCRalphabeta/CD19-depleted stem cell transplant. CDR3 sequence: CASSYPGDILEQYF. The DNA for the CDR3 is TGCGCCAGCAGTTACCCGGGGGACATCCTCGAGCAGTACTTC.